This TCR delta chain was documented in a study of gamma delta lymphoproliferative disorders and STAT genes. Judged by abundance, this clone is medium-sized (0.01 to 0.1%). This likely came from a read error, as a far larger clone is one base away. The receptor sequences were amplified from genomic DNA of peripheral blood mononuclear cells. TCRdb re-called clones from the multiplex PCR reads via CATT. Of about 130 delta-chain clones in the sample, around 4.6% are singletons; the top ten hold 98%. This CDR3 region has 19 residues. V lost 3 bases to trimming and J lost 0 bases; unmatched junction nucleotides: 12. Germline V gene sequence: CDR1 GEAIGNYY, CDR2 EKD.

V and J are TRDV2 and TRDJ1; 13 bases are a match to TRDD3. The specimen sequenced was blood. The receptor's source is a human donor with gamma-delta T-cell large granular lymphocyte leukemia. The CDR3 reads CACDALLGDTRSNTDKLIF. DNA of the CDR3: TGTGCCTGTGACGCCTTACTGGGGGATACGCGTAGTAACACCGATAAACTCATCTTT.